This record covers a single TCR beta chain. This clonotype was observed once. The target of this receptor is not known. Per-nucleotide qualities are absent, and no much larger clonotype sits a single base away. One read provides weak support. Library preparation employed PCR. The sample was run on an Illumina HiSeq 2500. Molecular barcoding was employed in the preparation of TCR libraries, with unique molecular identifiers being used to normalize TCRbeta repertoire quantification. The public sequencing data were trimmed at Q25 with fastp and processed into clonotypes with MiXCR by TCRdb, which kept only in-frame beta chains. Rows are combined by CDR3 protein, so each entry shows the most common genes and DNA. Counted in this sample were about 610,000 distinct CDR3 sequences; roughly a tenth of them appeared once. About 4% of the sample is held by the ten biggest clonotypes. From the cysteine through the phenylalanine, the CDR3 covers 14 amino acids. Here the CDR3 DNA is all that survives: 42 bases in frame from base 1. V lost 8 bases and J lost 6 bases; the stretch between them is 19 bases long.

These data are taken from a study of T-cell reconstitution after alpha-beta-depleted transplantation in children (dated by TCRdb to 2016 to 2018). About the full investigation: T-cell immune reconstitution after TCRalphabeta/CD19-depleted allogeneic hematopoietic cell transplantation in children was quantitatively tracked in the study by means of TCR repertoire profiling.

The sample consisted of PBMCs from the stem cell graft donor, taken from the stem cell graft. The rearranged chain carries TRBV12-3 or TRBV12-4 and TRBJ1-1; a tentative D call is TRBD1 (5 bases match). This receptor was identified in a human donor who donated a stem cell graft to a child with acute myeloid leukemia. The DNA sequence follows: TGTGCCAGCGGCCACCTGGGCTGGGGCTCTGAAGCTTTCTTT. This encodes CASGHLGWGSEAFF.